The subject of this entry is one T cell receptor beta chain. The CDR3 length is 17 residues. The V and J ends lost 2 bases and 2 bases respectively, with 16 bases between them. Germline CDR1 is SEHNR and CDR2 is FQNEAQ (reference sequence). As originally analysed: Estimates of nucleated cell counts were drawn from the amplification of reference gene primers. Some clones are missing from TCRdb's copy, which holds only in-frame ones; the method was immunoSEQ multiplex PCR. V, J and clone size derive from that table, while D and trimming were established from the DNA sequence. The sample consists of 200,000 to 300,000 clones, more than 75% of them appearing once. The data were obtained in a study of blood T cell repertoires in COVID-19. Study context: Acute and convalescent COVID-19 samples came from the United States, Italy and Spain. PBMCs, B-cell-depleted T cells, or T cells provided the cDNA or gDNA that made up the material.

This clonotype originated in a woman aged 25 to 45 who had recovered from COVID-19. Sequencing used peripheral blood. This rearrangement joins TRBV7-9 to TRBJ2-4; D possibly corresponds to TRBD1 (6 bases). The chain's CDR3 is CASSLSSPGVSKNIQYF. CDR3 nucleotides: TGTGCCAGCAGCTTATCTAGTCCAGGGGTATCCAAAAACATTCAGTACTTC. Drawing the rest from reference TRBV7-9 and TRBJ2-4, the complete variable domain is DTGVSQNPRHKITKRGQNVTFRCDPISEHNRLYWYRQTLGQGPEFLTYFQNEAQLEKSRLLSDRFSAERPKGSFSTLEIQRTEQGDSAMYLCASSLSSPGVSKNIQYFGAGTRLSVL.